This is a list of T cell receptor beta chains from one sample in a study of blood T cell repertoires in COVID-19. TCRdb keeps only in-frame clones here, not all; method: immunoSEQ multiplex PCR. This table has over 50,000 clones, 70% to 90% appearing once. The sample consisted of PBMCs or T cells enriched from blood (not recorded which). Receptors were obtained from a woman in her thirties or forties with acute COVID-19. Both conserved end residues are part of each CDR3. A D gene is named only where the DNA matches it firmly. Rows give clone size only sometimes, using once, few, many, or a class for an expanded clone.

cdr3_length: 18; j_call: TRBJ1-1; clone_size: NA; v_call: TRBV7-6; d_call: NA; cdr3_nt: TGTGCCAGCAGCTTAGGACCCCGCACAGGTATCTTGAACACTGAAGCTTTCTTT; cdr3_aa: CASSLGPRTGILNTEAFF
cdr3_length: 13; j_call: TRBJ2-1; clone_size: NA; v_call: TRBV29-1; d_call: NA; cdr3_nt: TGCAGCGTTGACAGGACTATAGGGAATGAGCAGTTCTTC; cdr3_aa: CSVDRTIGNEQFF
cdr3_length: 16; j_call: TRBJ1-3; clone_size: NA; v_call: TRBV7-2; d_call: NA; cdr3_nt: TGTGCCAGCAGCTTAAATGGGGCAAGCTCTGGAAACACCATATATTTT; cdr3_aa: CASSLNGASSGNTIYF
cdr3_length: 16; j_call: TRBJ1-3; clone_size: few; v_call: TRBV6-2/TRBV6-3; d_call: TRBD1; cdr3_nt: TGTGCCAGCAGTTGGATGATGGGGACAGGGCCGAACACCATATATTTT; cdr3_aa: CASSWMMGTGPNTIYF
cdr3_length: 16; j_call: TRBJ2-3; clone_size: NA; v_call: TRBV5-1; d_call: NA; cdr3_nt: TGCGCCAGCAGCCTGAATACACCGCACGGCACAGATACGCAGTATTTT; cdr3_aa: CASSLNTPHGTDTQYF
cdr3_length: 16; j_call: TRBJ2-7; clone_size: NA; v_call: TRBV7-9; d_call: TRBD2; cdr3_nt: TGTGCCAGCAGCCCCACCGCTCCCGGGGGGAACTACGAGCAGTACTTC; cdr3_aa: CASSPTAPGGNYEQYF
cdr3_length: 12; j_call: TRBJ1-2; clone_size: NA; v_call: TRBV7-9; d_call: NA; cdr3_nt: TGTGCCAGCAGCTTGCCAGGCTATGGCTACACCTTC; cdr3_aa: CASSLPGYGYTF
cdr3_length: 15; j_call: TRBJ1-1; clone_size: NA; v_call: TRBV19; d_call: NA; cdr3_nt: TGTGCCAGTAGTATAGGGAGCAGGGCGAACACTGAAGCTTTCTTT; cdr3_aa: CASSIGSRANTEAFF
cdr3_length: 15; j_call: TRBJ2-1; clone_size: NA; v_call: TRBV5-1; d_call: NA; cdr3_nt: TGCGCCAGCAGCTTCACAGGGAAGGCCGACAATGAGCAGTTCTTC; cdr3_aa: CASSFTGKADNEQFF
cdr3_length: 16; j_call: TRBJ2-3; clone_size: NA; v_call: TRBV11-2; d_call: NA; cdr3_nt: TGTGCCAGCAGCTTGGGCTTAACGTTGGTCTCAGATACGCAGTATTTT; cdr3_aa: CASSLGLTLVSDTQYF
cdr3_length: 14; j_call: TRBJ1-5; clone_size: few; v_call: TRBV27; d_call: NA; cdr3_nt: TGTGCCAGCAGTCCCCTCGACAGTTATCAGCCCCAGCATTTT; cdr3_aa: CASSPLDSYQPQHF
cdr3_length: 14; j_call: TRBJ1-6; clone_size: NA; v_call: TRBV6-5; d_call: TRBD1; cdr3_nt: TGTGCCAGCAGTAGACAGGGGGATAATTCACCCCTCCACTTT; cdr3_aa: CASSRQGDNSPLHF
cdr3_length: 12; j_call: TRBJ1-6; clone_size: NA; v_call: TRBV28; d_call: NA; cdr3_nt: TGTGCCAGCAGTTGGCGGGGTACACCCCTCCACTTT; cdr3_aa: CASSWRGTPLHF
cdr3_length: 16; j_call: TRBJ2-4; clone_size: NA; v_call: TRBV6-1; d_call: NA; cdr3_nt: TGTGCCAGCAGTGAAGTATTTTCTAAGGCCAAAAACATTCAGTACTTC; cdr3_aa: CASSEVFSKAKNIQYF
cdr3_length: 13; j_call: TRBJ1-1; clone_size: once; v_call: TRBV12-3/TRBV12-4; d_call: NA; cdr3_nt: TGTGCCAGCAGTTTTGACAGAGACACTGAAGCTTTCTTT; cdr3_aa: CASSFDRDTEAFF
cdr3_length: 14; j_call: TRBJ2-3; clone_size: few; v_call: TRBV7-2; d_call: TRBD2; cdr3_nt: TGTGCCAGCAGCACTAGCGGGGGCACAGATACGCAGTATTTT; cdr3_aa: CASSTSGGTDTQYF
cdr3_length: 16; j_call: TRBJ2-3; clone_size: NA; v_call: TRBV7-8; d_call: NA; cdr3_nt: TGTGCCAGCAGCCGGGCGGGGAAAACTAGCACAGATACGCAGTATTTT; cdr3_aa: CASSRAGKTSTDTQYF
cdr3_length: 13; j_call: TRBJ2-7; clone_size: NA; v_call: TRBV5-6; d_call: NA; cdr3_nt: TGTGCCAGCAGCGTGACAGCTTTCTACGAGCAGTACTTC; cdr3_aa: CASSVTAFYEQYF
cdr3_length: 15; j_call: TRBJ1-3; clone_size: once; v_call: TRBV5-3; d_call: TRBD1; cdr3_nt: TGTGCCGGATGGGACAGAATCAGCTCTGGAAACACCATATATTTT; cdr3_aa: CAGWDRISSGNTIYF
cdr3_length: 17; j_call: TRBJ2-6; clone_size: NA; v_call: TRBV28; d_call: TRBD1; cdr3_nt: TGTGCAAGCGGCTTAGGACAGGGTCTTACTGGGGCCAACGTCCTGACTTTC; cdr3_aa: CASGLGQGLTGANVLTF
cdr3_length: 14; j_call: TRBJ2-7; clone_size: NA; v_call: TRBV7-8; d_call: NA; cdr3_nt: TGTGCCAGCAGCTTAGCGCACGGCGGCTACGAGCAGTACTTC; cdr3_aa: CASSLAHGGYEQYF
cdr3_length: 15; j_call: TRBJ2-7; clone_size: NA; v_call: TRBV5-4; d_call: TRBD1; cdr3_nt: TGTGCCAGCAGCGTGTTTGACAGGGCGTTTTACGAGCAGTACTTC; cdr3_aa: CASSVFDRAFYEQYF
cdr3_length: 13; j_call: TRBJ2-3; clone_size: NA; v_call: TRBV2; d_call: TRBD1; cdr3_nt: TGTGCCAGTGGACAGGGGATAGTGGATACGCAGTATTTT; cdr3_aa: CASGQGIVDTQYF
cdr3_length: 11; j_call: TRBJ1-5; clone_size: once; v_call: TRBV2; d_call: NA; cdr3_nt: TGTGCCAGCAGCCTGGGGGCGAGAGAGCATTTT; cdr3_aa: CASSLGAREHF
cdr3_length: 14; j_call: TRBJ1-6; clone_size: NA; v_call: TRBV6-5; d_call: NA; cdr3_nt: TGTGCCAGCAGTTCGCCCCCCCGGGATTCACCCCTCCACTTT; cdr3_aa: CASSSPPRDSPLHF
cdr3_length: 15; j_call: TRBJ1-2; clone_size: NA; v_call: TRBV18; d_call: NA; cdr3_nt: TGTGCCAGCTCACCACGGCAGGATGATTACTATGGCTACACCTTC; cdr3_aa: CASSPRQDDYYGYTF
cdr3_length: 16; j_call: TRBJ2-7; clone_size: NA; v_call: TRBV24-1; d_call: NA; cdr3_nt: TGTGCCACCAGTGATTTCGGCTTAACTATTCCCATCGAGCAGTACTTC; cdr3_aa: CATSDFGLTIPIEQYF
cdr3_length: 15; j_call: TRBJ2-1; clone_size: NA; v_call: TRBV18; d_call: TRBD2; cdr3_nt: TGTGCCAGCTCACCTGAGCGGGGGAGCTACAATGAGCAGTTCTTC; cdr3_aa: CASSPERGSYNEQFF
cdr3_length: 17; j_call: TRBJ2-1; clone_size: medium-sized; v_call: TRBV6-1; d_call: TRBD1; cdr3_nt: TGTGCCAGCAGTGAAACTCCCCCGGGACAGGGAGGCAATGAGCAGTTCTTC; cdr3_aa: CASSETPPGQGGNEQFF
cdr3_length: 11; j_call: TRBJ2-1; clone_size: NA; v_call: TRBV27; d_call: NA; cdr3_nt: TGTGCCAGCACAAGCGGATGGGAGCAGTTCTTC; cdr3_aa: CASTSGWEQFF
cdr3_length: 16; j_call: TRBJ1-1; clone_size: NA; v_call: TRBV5-4; d_call: NA; cdr3_nt: TGTGCCAGCAGCTTGGAAGGACCGGGGTTGAACACTGAAGCTTTCTTT; cdr3_aa: CASSLEGPGLNTEAFF
cdr3_length: 14; j_call: TRBJ2-5; clone_size: NA; v_call: TRBV10-2; d_call: NA; cdr3_nt: TGCGCCAGCACCCTTCCTGGAGGGGGGGGGACCCAGTACTTC; cdr3_aa: CASTLPGGGGTQYF
cdr3_length: 15; j_call: TRBJ2-1; clone_size: NA; v_call: TRBV7-9; d_call: NA; cdr3_nt: TGTGCCAGCAAGCAACTGGGCGGGGACTTAAATGAGCAGTTCTTC; cdr3_aa: CASKQLGGDLNEQFF
cdr3_length: 15; j_call: TRBJ2-5; clone_size: NA; v_call: TRBV11-2; d_call: NA; cdr3_nt: TGTGCCAGCAGCTTAGTGAGCGGGTTCGAGAAGACCCAGTACTTC; cdr3_aa: CASSLVSGFEKTQYF
cdr3_length: 16; j_call: TRBJ1-2; clone_size: NA; v_call: TRBV27; d_call: NA; cdr3_nt: TGTGCCAGCAGAAACCGTCAGGGCAGTGGCGACTATGGCTACACCTTC; cdr3_aa: CASRNRQGSGDYGYTF
cdr3_length: 15; j_call: TRBJ2-7; clone_size: once; v_call: TRBV5-3; d_call: TRBD2; cdr3_nt: TGTGCCAGAAGCTACCCAAGCGGGAGTACCTACGAGCAGTACTTC; cdr3_aa: CARSYPSGSTYEQYF
cdr3_length: 13; j_call: TRBJ2-2; clone_size: NA; v_call: TRBV3-1/TRBV3-2; d_call: NA; cdr3_nt: TGTGCCAGCAGCCAAGTCGGGACCGGGGAGCTGTTTTTT; cdr3_aa: CASSQVGTGELFF
cdr3_length: 13; j_call: TRBJ1-1; clone_size: NA; v_call: TRBV15; d_call: NA; cdr3_nt: TGTGCCACCAGCAGAGACGGGAACACTGAAGCTTTCTTT; cdr3_aa: CATSRDGNTEAFF
cdr3_length: 13; j_call: TRBJ1-2; clone_size: few; v_call: TRBV2; d_call: NA; cdr3_nt: TGTGCCAGCGCCCCGGGGGAAGTTTATGGCTACACCTTC; cdr3_aa: CASAPGEVYGYTF
cdr3_length: 17; j_call: TRBJ2-3; clone_size: NA; v_call: TRBV4-2; d_call: TRBD2; cdr3_nt: TGTGCCAGCAGCCAGCTTGGACTAGCGGGAGGTGGAGATACGCAGTATTTT; cdr3_aa: CASSQLGLAGGGDTQYF
cdr3_length: 15; j_call: TRBJ2-5; clone_size: NA; v_call: TRBV5-5; d_call: TRBD1; cdr3_nt: TGTGCCAGCAGCTGGACAGGGGGCGGTCGGGAGACCCAGTACTTC; cdr3_aa: CASSWTGGGRETQYF
cdr3_length: 11; j_call: TRBJ1-4; clone_size: NA; v_call: TRBV28; d_call: NA; cdr3_nt: TGTGCCAGCAGTTTCGGTTCTACTACCGTTTTT; cdr3_aa: CASSFGSTTVF
cdr3_length: 12; j_call: TRBJ1-2; clone_size: NA; v_call: TRBV19; d_call: NA; cdr3_nt: TGTGCCAGTACCCGCCGGGACTTTATCTACACCTTC; cdr3_aa: CASTRRDFIYTF
cdr3_length: 15; j_call: TRBJ2-2; clone_size: NA; v_call: TRBV27; d_call: NA; cdr3_nt: TGTGCCAGCAGAACCGGTCGAGGCAGGGGCGGGGAGCTGTTTTTT; cdr3_aa: CASRTGRGRGGELFF
cdr3_length: 14; j_call: TRBJ1-6; clone_size: NA; v_call: TRBV5-1; d_call: TRBD1; cdr3_nt: TGCGCCAGCAGCCGGGACAGGGGGCAATCACCCCTCCACTTT; cdr3_aa: CASSRDRGQSPLHF
cdr3_length: 15; j_call: TRBJ1-6; clone_size: NA; v_call: TRBV2; d_call: TRBD1; cdr3_nt: TGTGCCAGCAGTGAAGCCCCGGGACAGGGGTCGGCCCTCCACTTT; cdr3_aa: CASSEAPGQGSALHF
cdr3_length: 18; j_call: TRBJ1-6; clone_size: NA; v_call: TRBV6-2/TRBV6-3; d_call: NA; cdr3_nt: TGTGCCAGCAGTTACCACGCGCCTGAAGACGCCGGAGGTTCACCCCTCCACTTT; cdr3_aa: CASSYHAPEDAGGSPLHF
cdr3_length: 13; j_call: TRBJ1-1; clone_size: NA; v_call: TRBV19; d_call: NA; cdr3_nt: TGTGCCAGTAGTAGGGAAGCGGGCACTGAAGCTTTCTTT; cdr3_aa: CASSREAGTEAFF